A single sample gave rise to the 26 T cell receptor beta chains below, sequenced in a study of blood T cell repertoires in COVID-19. Clones were read by immunoSEQ multiplex PCR, and TCRdb kept only the in-frame ones, dropping some. The sample gives about 140,000 clones, 70% to 90% of which show up once; 2.5% to 3% is in the top ten. The sample taken for sequencing was peripheral blood. These receptors all come from a man in his fifties with acute or convalescent COVID-19.

V usage is TRBV6-5 and J usage is TRBJ2-1; 11 bases are a match to TRBD2. Germline V lookup: CDR1 MNHEY, CDR2 SVGAGI. V was pared by 6 bases and J by 12 bases, with 7 bases of the junction left unmatched. This CDR3 is 13 amino acids long. CDR3 coding DNA: TGTGCCAGCAGCCGGGGACTAGCGGAGTTGCAGTTCTTC. Protein: CASSRGLAELQFF.

The chain links TRBV7-6 to TRBJ2-5; TRBD1 matches 7 bases. J gave up 2 bases and V 5 bases, and 5 bases lay outside the gene matches. The CDR3 is 14 amino acids. Germline loops: CDR1 SGHVS, CDR2 FNYEAQ. The chain's CDR3 is CASSTGDRQETQYF. The CDR3 DNA is TGTGCCAGCAGCACAGGGGACCGTCAAGAGACCCAGTACTTC.

This chain joins TRBV5-1 and TRBJ1-1; 7 bases are shared with TRBD1. Per the germline V gene, CDR1 is SGHRS and CDR2 is YFSETQ. This CDR3 has 13 residues. The junction had 7 bases not matched to a gene; V was cut back by 4 bases and J by 7 bases. The CDR3 is CASSLGRDSEAFF. The CDR3 bases are TGCGCCAGCAGCCTGGGGCGGGACAGTGAAGCTTTCTTT.

The V gene is TRBV19, the J gene TRBJ2-1, with a possible D match to TRBD1 (6 bases). V was pared by 4 bases and J by 5 bases, with 12 bases between. CDR3 length: 14 residues. Per germline, CDR1 LNHDA and CDR2 SQIVND (reference sequence). CDR3 sequence (DNA): TGTGCCAGTAGTAAATATGGACAGAACAATGAGCAGTTCTTC. The encoded protein is CASSKYGQNNEQFF.

The J gene is TRBJ2-6, the V gene TRBV5-1; tentatively, D is TRBD2 (6 bases). Germline V lookup: CDR1 SGHRS, CDR2 YFSETQ. The CDR3 has 19 amino acids. Trimming left V 4 bases short and J 3 bases short, with 23 bases between. The CDR3 coding sequence is TGCGCCAGCAGCCCCCTGGAGGGCCCGGGACTCTTTGGGGCCAACGTCCTGACTTTC. Protein: CASSPLEGPGLFGANVLTF.

This chain links TRBV28 with TRBJ2-7; 13 nucleotides align to TRBD2. This CDR3 contains 19 residues. Germline assignment: CDR1 MDHEN and CDR2 SYDVKM. The V and J ends lost 3 bases and 2 bases, in that order; junction bases with no gene match: 13. The CDR3 region is CASSFPGTSGKEAPYEQYF. Here the CDR3 DNA reads TGTGCCAGCAGTTTCCCCGGGACTAGCGGGAAAGAGGCACCCTACGAGCAGTACTTC.

The V call is TRBV5-4, the J call TRBJ1-2, with D tentatively TRBD1 (5 bases). This CDR3 is 14 amino acids long. The V end lost 1 base, the J end lost 8 bases, and 15 bases lay between the germline ends. The germline gives CDR1 SGHNT, CDR2 YYREEE (reference sequence). The CDR3: CASSLSMGGMGYTF. The CDR3 bases are TGTGCCAGCAGCTTGTCAATGGGGGGGATGGGCTACACCTTC.

J is TRBJ2-4 and V is TRBV30; the match to TRBD2 covers 8 bases. Germline trimming cut 0 bases from V and 4 bases from J; bases unmatched to any gene: 5. CDR1 and CDR2 (germline): GTSNPN, SVGIG (reference sequence). The CDR3 has 15 amino acids. CDR3 sequence: CAWSVQASGKNIQYF. The CDR3 coding sequence is TGTGCCTGGAGTGTACAGGCTAGCGGGAAAAACATTCAGTACTTC.

This chain links TRBV19 with TRBJ2-2; the D gene is possibly TRBD1 (6 bases). This CDR3 contains 18 residues. CDR1 is LNHDA, CDR2 SQIVND, per germline (reference sequence). Trimming took off 2 bases at V and 3 bases at J, with 19 bases between the two ends. CDR3 sequence: CASSIRPNRANHTGELFF. CDR3 in DNA: TGTGCCAGTAGTATACGTCCCAACAGGGCCAACCACACCGGGGAGCTGTTTTTT.

The chain links TRBV28 to TRBJ2-7; 12 bases map to TRBD2. The CDR3 is 16 residues long. The V segment lost 2 bases and the J segment 4 bases; nucleotides outside the gene matches: 6. In germline, CDR1 is MDHEN, CDR2 SYDVKM. The CDR3 region is CASSLGGTSGRYEQYF. Here the CDR3 DNA reads TGTGCCAGCAGTTTAGGCGGGACTAGCGGGCGTTACGAGCAGTACTTC. The whole variable domain, filled in from reference TRBV28 and TRBJ2-7, reads DVKVTQSSRYLVKRTGEKVFLECVQDMDHENMFWYRQDPGLGLRLIYFSYDVKMKEKGDIPEGYSVSREKKERFSLILESASTNQTSMYLCASSLGGTSGRYEQYFGPGTRLTVT.

This chain joins TRBV13 and TRBJ2-1, with D tentatively TRBD2 (6 bases). V was shortened by 5 bases and J by 1 base, with 21 bases between the two germline ends. CDR3 length: 18 residues. The germline V gene encodes CDR1 PRHDT and CDR2 FYEKMQ (reference sequence). The CDR3 nucleotides read TGTGCCAGCAGCGGAACCTGGAGGGACTCAAAATCCTACAATGAGCAGTTCTTC. It codes for CASSGTWRDSKSYNEQFF.

The chain has TRBV7-2 and TRBJ2-7; TRBD2 matches 12 bases. Trimming at V came to 4 bases and at J to 6 bases, leaving 4 bases not matched to a gene. Per the germline V gene, CDR1 is SGHTA and CDR2 is FQGNSA. This CDR3 is 14 amino acids long. The CDR3 nucleotides are TGTGCCAGCAGCTGGGGACTAGCGGGCGGCGAGCAGTACTTC. Translation gives CASSWGLAGGEQYF.

This clone appeared once. The CDR3 region is CASSATSGGDTDTQYF. CDR3 bases: TGCGCCAGCAGTGCGACTAGCGGGGGGGACACAGATACGCAGTATTTT. The chain combines TRBV10-2 with TRBJ2-3; 14 nucleotides align to TRBD2. This CDR3 comprises 16 residues. V shed 4 bases and J 2 bases; nucleotides not matched to a gene: 2. CDR1 is WSHSY, CDR2 SAAADI, per germline.

For the CDR3, the DNA is TGTGCCAGCAGCCGACAGGGGGCTGGAAACACCATATATTTT. It translates to CASSRQGAGNTIYF. The rearrangement links TRBV5-4 to TRBJ1-3, with 9 positions matching TRBD1. Trimming removed 4 bases from V and 2 bases from J; junction bases left unmatched: 1. The CDR3 is 14 residues long. Germline CDR1 and CDR2: SGHNT and YYREEE (reference sequence).

The V call is TRBV6-5, the J call TRBJ1-1; TRBD1 is a possible D gene (6 bases). The CDR3 runs 16 residues. V lost 6 bases, J lost 1 base, and 18 bases lay in between. Germline values: CDR1 MNHEY, CDR2 SVGAGI. CDR3 coding DNA: TGTGCCAGCAGATACAAATGGACAGCGACGAACACTGAAGCTTTCTTT. Protein product: CASRYKWTATNTEAFF.

V and J are TRBV19 and TRBJ2-7; TRBD1 is a possible D gene (6 bases). Deletions cut 4 bases from V and 1 base from J, with 14 bases between. Germline V CDR1 and CDR2: LNHDA, SQIVND (reference sequence). This CDR3 is built from 15 residues. The CDR3 here is CASSKRRGESYEQYF. The CDR3 DNA reads TGTGCCAGTAGTAAGCGCAGGGGAGAATCCTACGAGCAGTACTTC. The full variable domain, completed using reference TRBV19 and TRBJ2-7, is DGGITQSPKYLFRKEGQNVTLSCEQNLNHDAMYWYRQDPGQGLRLIYYSQIVNDFQKGDIAEGYSVSREKKESFPLTVTSAQKNPTAFYLCASSKRRGESYEQYFGPGTRLTVT.

Only one count was recorded for this clone. The J gene is TRBJ2-1, the V gene TRBV5-1; TRBD2 matches 12 bases. The trim removed 1 base at V and 9 bases at J, leaving 11 bases unmatched. Germline V gene lookup returns CDR1 SGHRS and CDR2 YFSETQ. This CDR3 is 17 amino acids long. The CDR3 nucleotides are TGCGCCAGCAGCTTGTCCCCTAGCGGGGGGGCCAGTGGTGAGCAGTTCTTC. Translating it yields CASSLSPSGGASGEQFF.

This sequence joins TRBV19 and TRBJ2-3; 10 bases match TRBD2. Germline V gene data show CDR1 as LNHDA and CDR2 as SQIVND (reference sequence). V lost 3 bases and J lost 5; bases outside the gene matches: 8. The length of the CDR3 is 16 residues. The CDR3 reads CASSMGLAGEKDTQYF. CDR3 sequence (DNA): TGTGCCAGTAGTATGGGGCTAGCGGGAGAGAAAGATACGCAGTATTTT. Using reference TRBV19 and TRBJ2-3 for the parts outside the CDR3, the full variable domain is DGGITQSPKYLFRKEGQNVTLSCEQNLNHDAMYWYRQDPGQGLRLIYYSQIVNDFQKGDIAEGYSVSREKKESFPLTVTSAQKNPTAFYLCASSMGLAGEKDTQYFGPGTRLTVL.

The rearrangement links TRBV25-1 to TRBJ2-1; the match to TRBD2 covers 7 bases. V shed 7 bases, J shed 6 bases, and the junction held 6 bases outside the gene matches. The length of the CDR3 is 13 residues. Germline loops: CDR1 MGHDK, CDR2 SYGVNS. CDR3 DNA: TGTGCCAGCAACTACCCGGGGGGCAATGAGCAGTTCTTC. Translated: CASNYPGGNEQFF. The full variable domain, with the rest looked up from reference TRBV25-1 and TRBJ2-1, is EADIYQTPRYLVIGTGKKITLECSQTMGHDKMYWYQQDPGMELHLIHYSYGVNSTEKGDLSSESTVSRIRTEHFPLTLESARPSHTSQYLCASNYPGGNEQFFGPGTRLTVL.

In its sample, this clone was seen a few times. The chain links TRBV27 to TRBJ2-2, with a possible D match to TRBD2 (5 bases). Trimming took 3 bases from V and 5 from J, leaving 10 bases between them. Germline V gene data show CDR1 as MNHEY and CDR2 as SMNVEV (reference sequence). CDR3 length equals 14 residues. The CDR3 sequence is CASSFGVPTGELFF. CDR3 nucleotide sequence: TGTGCCAGCAGTTTCGGGGTGCCAACCGGGGAGCTGTTTTTT.

The chain couples TRBV21-1 to TRBJ2-7; the table's D call TRBD1 went unverified against the DNA. TRBV21-1 is assigned pseudogene status. There are 14 residues in the CDR3. The CDR3 DNA is TGTGCCAGCAGCAACTCAGGGGGCAGGTACGAGCAGTACTTC. Amino acid sequence: CASSNSGGRYEQYF.

This sequence joins TRBV19 and TRBJ2-5, with 7 bases aligning to TRBD2. Germline V gives CDR1 LNHDA, CDR2 SQIVND (reference sequence). The CDR3 covers 17 residues. Trimming at V came to 0 bases and at J to 1 base, leaving 8 bases not matched to a gene. The CDR3: CASSIDTRRGFQETQYF. In DNA form, the CDR3 reads TGTGCCAGTAGTATAGATACTAGGCGGGGGTTCCAAGAGACCCAGTACTTC.

The CDR3, as DNA: TGTGCCAGCAGCGTAGCTGACAGGACCTACGAGCAGTACTTC. Translated: CASSVADRTYEQYF. The chain is built from TRBV9 and TRBJ2-7; possibly TRBD1 for D (6 bases). The CDR3 loop spans 14 amino acids. The V and J ends lost 0 bases and 2 bases respectively, with 9 bases between them. CDR1 is SGDLS and CDR2 is YYNGEE in the germline V gene.

This clone has a single count. V gene TRBV7-3 combines with J gene TRBJ2-1; TRBD2 is a possible D gene (6 bases). The CDR3 contains 12 residues. Between the trimmed V and J ends, which lost 4 bases and 10 bases, there was a span of 11 bases. CDR1 SGHTA and CDR2 FQGTGA come from the germline V gene. CDR3 protein: CASSSGLGEQFF. CDR3 nucleotide sequence: TGTGCCAGCAGCTCGGGACTGGGGGAGCAGTTCTTC.

This rearrangement joins TRBV6-5 to TRBJ2-7; TRBD1 aligns across 7 bases. Germline CDR1 reads MNHEY; CDR2 reads SVGAGI. Losses at the gene ends were 8 bases for V and 5 bases for J; bases not matched to a gene: 9. CDR3 length equals 13 residues. As DNA, the CDR3 is TGTGCCAGCTTTGACAGGGCATTCAACGAGCAGTACTTC. It specifies CASFDRAFNEQYF.

The V and J genes are TRBV6-2 or TRBV6-3 and TRBJ2-2; tentatively, D is TRBD1 (5 bases). CDR1 and CDR2 (germline): MNHEY, SVGEGT. The CDR3 has 16 residues. V was shortened by 2 bases and J by 3 bases, with 13 bases between the two germline ends. The DNA of the CDR3 is TGTGCCAGCAGTTACCCCTCGGCAGGGTACACCGGGGAGCTGTTTTTT. Its translation is CASSYPSAGYTGELFF.